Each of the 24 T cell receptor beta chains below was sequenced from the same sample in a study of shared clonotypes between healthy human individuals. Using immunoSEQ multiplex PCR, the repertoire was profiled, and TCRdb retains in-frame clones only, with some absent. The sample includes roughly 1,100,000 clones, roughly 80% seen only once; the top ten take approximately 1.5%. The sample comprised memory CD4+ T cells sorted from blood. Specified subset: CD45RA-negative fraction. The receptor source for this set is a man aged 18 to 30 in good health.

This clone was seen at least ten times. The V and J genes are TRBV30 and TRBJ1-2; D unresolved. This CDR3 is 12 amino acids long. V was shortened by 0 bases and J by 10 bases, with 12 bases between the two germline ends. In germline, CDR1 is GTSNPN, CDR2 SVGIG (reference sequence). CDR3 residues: CAWSVDLRLYTF. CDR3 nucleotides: TGTGCCTGGAGTGTTGACTTACGCCTCTACACCTTC. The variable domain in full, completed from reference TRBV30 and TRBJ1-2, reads SQTIHQWPATLVQPVGSPLSLECTVEGTSNPNLYWYRQAAGRGLQLLFYSVGIGQISSEVPQNLSASRPQDRQFILSSKKLLLSDSGFYLCAWSVDLRLYTFGSGTRLTVV.

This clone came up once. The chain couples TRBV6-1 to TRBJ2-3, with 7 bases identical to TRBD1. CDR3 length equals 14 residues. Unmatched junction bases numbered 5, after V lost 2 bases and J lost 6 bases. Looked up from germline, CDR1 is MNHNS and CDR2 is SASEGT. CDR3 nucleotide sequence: TGTGCCAGCAGTGAATACAGGGGAAGGGATACGCAGTATTTT. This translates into CASSEYRGRDTQYF.

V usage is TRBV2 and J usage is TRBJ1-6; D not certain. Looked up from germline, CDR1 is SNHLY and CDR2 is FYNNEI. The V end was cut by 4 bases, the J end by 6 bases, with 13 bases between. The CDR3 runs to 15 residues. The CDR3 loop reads CASSGFGSSNSPLHF. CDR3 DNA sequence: TGTGCCAGCAGTGGCTTCGGCAGCAGTAATTCACCCCTCCACTTT.

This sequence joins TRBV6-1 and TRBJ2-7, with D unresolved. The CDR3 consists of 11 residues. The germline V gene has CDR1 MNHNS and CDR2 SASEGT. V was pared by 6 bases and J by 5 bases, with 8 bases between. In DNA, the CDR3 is TGTGCCAGCAGGCTGGTGGACGAGCAGTACTTC. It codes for CASRLVDEQYF.

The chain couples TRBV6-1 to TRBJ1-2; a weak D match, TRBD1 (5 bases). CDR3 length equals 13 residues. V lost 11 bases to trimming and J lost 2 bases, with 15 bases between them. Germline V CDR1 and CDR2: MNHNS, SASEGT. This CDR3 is CALLEGMNYGYTF. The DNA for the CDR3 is TGTGCCCTACTGGAGGGGATGAACTATGGCTACACCTTC.

CDR3 sequence reads: CASSVGGGGGQPQHF. The CDR3 nucleotides are TGTGCCAGCAGTGTAGGAGGGGGCGGGGGTCAGCCCCAGCATTTT. V usage is TRBV2 and J usage is TRBJ1-5; 7 bases map to TRBD1. The ends lost 4 bases at V and 6 bases at J; junction bases unmatched: 9. In germline, CDR1 is SNHLY, CDR2 FYNNEI. The length of the CDR3 is 15 residues.

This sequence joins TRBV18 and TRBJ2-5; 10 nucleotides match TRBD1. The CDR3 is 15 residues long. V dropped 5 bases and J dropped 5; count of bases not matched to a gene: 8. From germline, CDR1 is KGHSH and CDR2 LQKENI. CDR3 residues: CASSTRTGGRETQYF. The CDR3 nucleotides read TGTGCCAGCTCAACAAGGACAGGGGGAAGGGAGACCCAGTACTTC.

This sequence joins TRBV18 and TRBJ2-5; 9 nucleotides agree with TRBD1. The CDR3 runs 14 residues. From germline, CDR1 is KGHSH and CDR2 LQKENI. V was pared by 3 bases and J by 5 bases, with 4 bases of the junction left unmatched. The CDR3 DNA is TGTGCCAGCTCACCCGGGACAGGGCTTGAGACCCAGTACTTC. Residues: CASSPGTGLETQYF.

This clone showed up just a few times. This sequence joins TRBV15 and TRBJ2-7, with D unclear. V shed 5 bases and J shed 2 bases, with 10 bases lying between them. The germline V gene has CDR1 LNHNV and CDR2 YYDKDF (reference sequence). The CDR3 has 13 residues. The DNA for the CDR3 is TGTGCCACCAGCCCGTACGACACCTACGAGCAGTACTTC. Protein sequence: CATSPYDTYEQYF.

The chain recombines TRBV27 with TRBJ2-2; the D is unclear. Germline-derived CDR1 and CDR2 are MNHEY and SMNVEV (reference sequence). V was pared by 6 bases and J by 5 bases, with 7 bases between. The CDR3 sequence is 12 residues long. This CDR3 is CASSQDTGELFF. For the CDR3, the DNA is TGTGCCAGCAGCCAAGATACCGGGGAGCTGTTTTTT.

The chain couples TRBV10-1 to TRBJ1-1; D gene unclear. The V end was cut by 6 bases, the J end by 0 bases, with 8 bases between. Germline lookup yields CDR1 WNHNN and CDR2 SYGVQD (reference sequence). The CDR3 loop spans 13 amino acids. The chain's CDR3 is CASRARMNTEAFF. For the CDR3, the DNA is TGCGCCAGCAGGGCCAGGATGAACACTGAAGCTTTCTTT.

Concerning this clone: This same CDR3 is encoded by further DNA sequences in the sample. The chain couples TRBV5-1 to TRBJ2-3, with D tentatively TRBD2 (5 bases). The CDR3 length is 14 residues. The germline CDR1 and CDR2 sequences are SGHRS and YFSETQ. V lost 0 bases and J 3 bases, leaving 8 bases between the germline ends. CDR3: CASSLERGTDTQYF. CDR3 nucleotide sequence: TGCGCCAGCAGCTTGGAACGCGGGACAGATACGCAGTATTTT. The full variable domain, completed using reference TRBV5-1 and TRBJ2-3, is KAGVTQTPRYLIKTRGQQVTLSCSPISGHRSVSWYQQTPGQGLQFLFEYFSETQRNKGNFPGRFSGRQFSNSRSEMNVSTLELGDSALYLCASSLERGTDTQYFGPGTRLTVL.

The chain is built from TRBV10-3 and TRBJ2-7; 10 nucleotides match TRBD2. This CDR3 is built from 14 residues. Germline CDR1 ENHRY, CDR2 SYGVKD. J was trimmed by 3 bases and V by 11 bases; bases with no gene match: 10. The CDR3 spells CAVRGASGSYEQYF. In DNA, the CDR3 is TGTGCCGTCCGGGGGGCTAGCGGGAGCTACGAGCAGTACTTC.

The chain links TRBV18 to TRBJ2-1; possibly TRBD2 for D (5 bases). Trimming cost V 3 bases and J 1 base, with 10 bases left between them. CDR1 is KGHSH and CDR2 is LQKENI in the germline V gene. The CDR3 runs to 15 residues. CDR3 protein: CASSPKTNSYNEQFF. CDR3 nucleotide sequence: TGTGCCAGCTCACCCAAGACTAATTCCTACAATGAGCAGTTCTTC.

The CDR3: CASGRWGGEDEQYF. DNA of the CDR3: TGTGCCAGCGGCCGTTGGGGGGGCGAGGACGAGCAGTACTTC. The genes are TRBV2 and TRBJ2-7; D possibly corresponds to TRBD2 (7 bases). CDR3 length: 14 residues. The germline CDR1 and CDR2 sequences are SNHLY and FYNNEI. The V gene lost 8 bases and the J gene lost 5 bases, with 19 bases spanning the gap. The variable domain in full, with the rest retrieved from reference TRBV2 and TRBJ2-7, is EPEVTQTPSHQVTQMGQEVILRCVPISNHLYFYWYRQILGQKVEFLVSFYNNEISEKSEIFDDQFSVERPDGSNFTLKIRSTKLEDSAMYFCASGRWGGEDEQYFGPGTRLTVT.

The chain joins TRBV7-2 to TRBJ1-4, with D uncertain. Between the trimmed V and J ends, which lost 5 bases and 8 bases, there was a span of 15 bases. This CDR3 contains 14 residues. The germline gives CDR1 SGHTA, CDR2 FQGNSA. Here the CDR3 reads CASSPEQVREKLFF. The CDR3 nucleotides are TGTGCCAGCAGCCCTGAGCAAGTAAGGGAAAAACTGTTTTTT.

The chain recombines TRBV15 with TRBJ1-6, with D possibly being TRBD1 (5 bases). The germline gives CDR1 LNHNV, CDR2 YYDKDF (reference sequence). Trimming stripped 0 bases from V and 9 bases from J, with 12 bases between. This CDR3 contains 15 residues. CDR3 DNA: TGTGCCACCAGCAGAGAAAAGGGACTGGGTTCACCCCTCCACTTT. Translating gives CATSREKGLGSPLHF.

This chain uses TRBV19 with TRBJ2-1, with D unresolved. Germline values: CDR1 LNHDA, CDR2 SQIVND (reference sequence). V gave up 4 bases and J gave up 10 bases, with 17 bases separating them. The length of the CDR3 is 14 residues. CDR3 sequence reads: CASSTSSAVREQFF. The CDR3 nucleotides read TGTGCCAGTAGTACCTCATCGGCCGTACGGGAGCAGTTCTTC.

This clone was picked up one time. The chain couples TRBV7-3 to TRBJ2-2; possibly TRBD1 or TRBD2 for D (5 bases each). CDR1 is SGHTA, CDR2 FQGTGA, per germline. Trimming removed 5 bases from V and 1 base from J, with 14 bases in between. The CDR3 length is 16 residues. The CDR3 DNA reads TGTGCCAGCAGCCGGGGTTTTAGGGGGAACACCGGGGAGCTGTTTTTT. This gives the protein CASSRGFRGNTGELFF.

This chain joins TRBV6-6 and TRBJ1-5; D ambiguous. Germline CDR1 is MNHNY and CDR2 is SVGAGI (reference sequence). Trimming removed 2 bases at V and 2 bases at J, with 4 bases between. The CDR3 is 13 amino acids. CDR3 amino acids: CASSYAGNQPQHF. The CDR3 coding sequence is TGTGCCAGCAGTTACGCTGGCAATCAGCCCCAGCATTTT.

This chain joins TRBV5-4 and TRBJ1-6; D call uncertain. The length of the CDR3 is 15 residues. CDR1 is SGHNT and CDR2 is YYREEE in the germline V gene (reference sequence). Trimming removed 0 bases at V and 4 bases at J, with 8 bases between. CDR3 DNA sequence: TGTGCCAGCAGCTTGGGGCAGTCATATAATTCACCCCTCCACTTT. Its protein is CASSLGQSYNSPLHF.

The CDR3 sequence is CSVAGTGNNEQFF. The CDR3 DNA reads TGCAGCGTCGCCGGGACAGGGAACAATGAGCAGTTCTTC. The chain uses TRBV29-1 and TRBJ2-1; 9 positions agree with TRBD1. The CDR3 length is 13 residues. The trim removed 6 bases at V and 5 bases at J, leaving 5 bases unmatched. Germline CDR1 is SQVTM and CDR2 is ANQGSEA.

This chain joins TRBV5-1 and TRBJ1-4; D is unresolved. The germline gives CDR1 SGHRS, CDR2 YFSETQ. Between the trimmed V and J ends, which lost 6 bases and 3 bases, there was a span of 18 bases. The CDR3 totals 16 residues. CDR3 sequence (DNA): TGCGCCAGCAACCGTTTCTTCGGCGTCTCTAATGAAAAACTGTTTTTT. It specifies CASNRFFGVSNEKLFF. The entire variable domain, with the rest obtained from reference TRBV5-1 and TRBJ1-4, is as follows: KAGVTQTPRYLIKTRGQQVTLSCSPISGHRSVSWYQQTPGQGLQFLFEYFSETQRNKGNFPGRFSGRQFSNSRSEMNVSTLELGDSALYLCASNRFFGVSNEKLFFGSGTQLSVL.

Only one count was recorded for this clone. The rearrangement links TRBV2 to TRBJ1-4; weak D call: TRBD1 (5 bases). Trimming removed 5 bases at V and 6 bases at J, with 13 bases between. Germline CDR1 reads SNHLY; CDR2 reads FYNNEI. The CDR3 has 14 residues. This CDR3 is CASSMSRGDEKLFF. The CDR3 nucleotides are TGTGCCAGCAGTATGAGCCGGGGGGATGAAAAACTGTTTTTT. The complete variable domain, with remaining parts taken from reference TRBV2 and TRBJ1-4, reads EPEVTQTPSHQVTQMGQEVILRCVPISNHLYFYWYRQILGQKVEFLVSFYNNEISEKSEIFDDQFSVERPDGSNFTLKIRSTKLEDSAMYFCASSMSRGDEKLFFGSGTQLSVL.